The text below deals with one TCR beta chain. TCRdb re-called the PCR reads with MiXCR, one entry per CDR3 protein. The sample yields a few hundred thousand distinct CDR3 sequences, under 25% seen once. The sample is drawn from a study of molecular identifiers for immune sequencing clone quantification. This CDR3 spans 13 amino acids. The V gene lost 5 bases and the J gene lost 4 bases, with 11 bases spanning the gap. Germline V gene sequence: CDR1 SSHAT, CDR2 FNYEAQ (reference sequence). The sequenced sample consisted of naive CD8+ T cells from blood, with Jurkat cell RNA spiked in. Documented subset: FACS-sorted CD8+CD4-CCR7+CD45RA+ naive T cells. The chain has TRBV7-7 and TRBJ1-1; D not resolved. This clonotype originated in a human donor in good health. Some libraries in this study had Jurkat cell RNA spiked in. This CDR3 reads CASSTSFGTEAFF. Written as DNA, the CDR3 is TGTGCCAGCAGCACCAGCTTTGGCACTGAAGCTTTCTTT.